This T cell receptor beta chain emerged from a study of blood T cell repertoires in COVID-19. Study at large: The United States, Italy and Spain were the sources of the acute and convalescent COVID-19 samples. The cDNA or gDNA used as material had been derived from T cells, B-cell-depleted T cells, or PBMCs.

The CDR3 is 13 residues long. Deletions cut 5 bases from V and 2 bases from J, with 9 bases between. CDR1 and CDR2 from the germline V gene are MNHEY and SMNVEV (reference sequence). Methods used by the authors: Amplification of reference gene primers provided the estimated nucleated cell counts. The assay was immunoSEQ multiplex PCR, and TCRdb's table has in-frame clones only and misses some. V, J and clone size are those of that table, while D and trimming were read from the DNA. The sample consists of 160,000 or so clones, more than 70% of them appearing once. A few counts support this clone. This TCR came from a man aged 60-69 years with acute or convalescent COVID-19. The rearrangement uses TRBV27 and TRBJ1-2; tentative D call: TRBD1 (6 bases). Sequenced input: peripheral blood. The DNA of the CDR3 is TGTGCCAGCAGTCGACAGGCCAACTATGGCTACACCTTC. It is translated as CASSRQANYGYTF.